The 22 T cell receptor beta chains presented below share a single source sample, sequenced in a study of T cells in Graves' hyperthyroidism and ophthalmopathy. Researchers amplified the TCR beta CDR3 regions from RNA transcripts. Carried out on the TCR CDR3, a first-round RT-PCR used the HTBI primer set. TCRdb itself ran the multiplex PCR reads through MiXCR, one entry per CDR3 protein. Of a few hundred thousand distinct CDR3 sequences in the sample, about 13% are singletons; the top ten hold approximately 35%. The specimen was blood. These receptors were collected from a middle-aged woman with Graves' ophthalmopathy.

The chain uses TRBV11-2 and TRBJ2-4; no clear D. The germline V gene encodes CDR1 SGHAT and CDR2 FQNNGV. The CDR3 contains 14 residues. V lost 1 base and J 11 bases, leaving 15 bases between the germline ends. The CDR3 bases are TGTGCCAGCAGCTTAGGCCCAGTCCTTGAATTTCAGTACTTC. This gives the protein CASSLGPVLEFQYF.

This clonotype was counted at least ten times. The chain couples TRBV20-1 to TRBJ2-1; D not resolved. The CDR3 has 14 residues. Germline CDR1 DFQATT, CDR2 SNEGSKA (reference sequence). V shed 6 bases and J shed 7 bases, with 19 bases lying between them. The DNA of the CDR3 is TGCAGTGCACCTTACCAGCTGGGGTGGAATGAGCAGTTCTTC. Translating it yields CSAPYQLGWNEQFF.

This clonotype occurred many times. The J gene is TRBJ2-5, the V gene TRBV10-3; D unclear. The V and J ends lost 0 bases and 3 bases respectively, with 14 bases between them. Germline V CDR1 and CDR2: ENHRY, SYGVKD. The CDR3 covers 16 residues. The CDR3: CAISESRGRWEETQYF. In nucleotides, the CDR3 is TGTGCCATCAGTGAGTCTCGCGGCCGGTGGGAAGAGACCCAGTACTTC.

This clonotype was detected ten times or more. The chain employs TRBV29-1 and TRBJ2-1; TRBD2 agrees at 8 bases. CDR3 length: 15 amino acids. Germline V gene data show CDR1 as SQVTM and CDR2 as ANQGSEA. V lost 2 bases and J lost 4; bases outside the gene matches: 7. The CDR3 sequence: CSVELRAGAYNEQFF. CDR3 nucleotide sequence: TGCAGCGTTGAACTGCGAGCGGGAGCTTACAATGAGCAGTTCTTC.

This clonotype was recorded many times. The chain couples TRBV6-5 to TRBJ1-5; D is unclear. The length of the CDR3 is 16 residues. Deletions cut 1 base from V and 0 bases from J, with 10 bases between. Germline V lookup: CDR1 MNHEY, CDR2 SVGAGI. CDR3 loop: CASSYYGVNSNQPQHF. DNA of the CDR3: TGTGCCAGCAGTTACTACGGTGTTAATAGCAATCAGCCCCAGCATTTT.

In its sample, this clonotype was seen many times. J is TRBJ2-3 and V is TRBV10-3; D is possibly TRBD1 (5 bases). CDR1 and CDR2 (germline): ENHRY, SYGVKD. The germline V and J ends were trimmed by 8 bases and 1 base, with 10 bases remaining between them. This CDR3 is built from 13 residues. In DNA, the CDR3 is TGTGCCATCTGGGGCCCCGGCACAGATACGCAGTATTTT. Protein product: CAIWGPGTDTQYF.

The table lists this clonotype with many counts. This rearrangement joins TRBV20-1 to TRBJ2-7; 8 bases match TRBD1. Germline V gene data show CDR1 as DFQATT and CDR2 as SNEGSKA (reference sequence). The CDR3 runs to 16 residues. The trim removed 0 bases at V and 9 bases at J, leaving 16 bases unmatched. The CDR3 nucleotides are TGCAGTGCTAGAGACCACGAGGGACAGGTATGGATCCCGCAGTACTTC. Amino acids: CSARDHEGQVWIPQYF.

This chain joins TRBV7-2 and TRBJ2-1, with 8 bases identical to TRBD2. After removal of 4 bases from V and 0 bases from J, the junction contained 17 bases not matched to a gene. Germline CDR1 SGHTA, CDR2 FQGNSA. CDR3 size: 20 residues. CDR3: CASSSPDGRAESSSYNEQFF. In nucleotides, the CDR3 is TGTGCCAGCAGCTCGCCGGACGGGAGGGCCGAATCTAGCTCCTACAATGAGCAGTTCTTC.

This clonotype has more than one count but fewer than ten. DNA of the CDR3: TGTGCCATTTGGACAGGGGATAGGGGCCTCGAGCAGTACTTC. Amino acid sequence: CAIWTGDRGLEQYF. The chain has TRBV10-3 and TRBJ2-7; 9 bases are shared with TRBD1. Per the germline V gene, CDR1 is ENHRY and CDR2 is SYGVKD. This CDR3 has 14 residues. J was trimmed by 6 bases and V by 9 bases; bases with no gene match: 12.

CDR3 nucleotide sequence: TGTGCCAGCAGTTACTCGATTTCGGGGGGAGAGACCCAGTACTTC. Translation gives CASSYSISGGETQYF. V usage is TRBV6-5 and J usage is TRBJ2-5; 7 nucleotides match TRBD2. Germline V CDR1 and CDR2: MNHEY, SVGAGI. The CDR3 sequence is 15 residues long. The junction had 5 bases not matched to a gene; V was cut back by 0 bases and J by 4 bases.

This clonotype was counted many times. The chain joins TRBV12-5 to TRBJ2-7, with D possibly being TRBD1 (5 bases). The CDR3 contains 12 residues. Per germline, CDR1 LGHNT and CDR2 FRNRAP. The ends were cut back, 1 base at V and 4 bases at J, with 5 bases in the middle. CDR3 amino acids: CASGLEGYEQYF. CDR3 DNA: TGTGCTAGTGGTTTGGAGGGGTACGAGCAGTACTTC.

This clonotype was detected many times. The rearrangement uses TRBV28 and TRBJ1-6, with D unclear. The CDR3 length is 15 residues. V was clipped by 1 base and J by 4 bases, with 8 bases between them. The germline gives CDR1 MDHEN, CDR2 SYDVKM. CDR3 nucleotide sequence: TGTGCCAGCAGTTTATTGTCGGCATATAATTCACCCCTCCACTTT. Translated, it gives CASSLLSAYNSPLHF.

The sample holds many counts of this clonotype. The chain couples TRBV11-2 to TRBJ2-5; D gene unclear. CDR3 length: 12 residues. V lost 5 bases, J lost 4 bases, and 8 bases lay in between. Germline lookup yields CDR1 SGHAT and CDR2 FQNNGV. The DNA of the CDR3 is TGTGCCAGCAGCCCGTCCCTAGAGACCCAGTACTTC. It encodes CASSPSLETQYF.

This clonotype was seen many times. The chain links TRBV6-1 to TRBJ2-1; TRBD2 matches 10 bases. This CDR3 is 16 amino acids long. The trim removed 5 bases at V and 3 bases at J, leaving 7 bases unmatched. Germline CDR1 is MNHNS and CDR2 is SASEGT. The CDR3 region has the DNA TGTGCCAGCAGTTTACTAGCGGGATTCGTCTACAATGAGCAGTTCTTC. Its translation is CASSLLAGFVYNEQFF.

The chain joins TRBV19 to TRBJ1-4; D is unresolved. V was trimmed by 1 base and J by 8 bases, leaving 11 bases between them. This CDR3 is built from 14 residues. Looked up from germline, CDR1 is LNHDA and CDR2 is SQIVND (reference sequence). CDR3 amino acids: CASSIVGQKEKLFF. The CDR3 nucleotides are TGTGCCAGTAGTATAGTAGGGCAGAAAGAAAAACTGTTTTTT.

This clonotype was recorded at least ten times. The chain has TRBV2 and TRBJ2-1; 7 bases map to TRBD2. V was pared by 7 bases and J by 0 bases, with 6 bases of the junction left unmatched. In germline, CDR1 is SNHLY, CDR2 FYNNEI. The CDR3 length is 15 residues. CDR3 in DNA: TGTGCCAGCACCCCGGGCGGGAGCTCCTACAATGAGCAGTTCTTC. It specifies CASTPGGSSYNEQFF.

This clonotype has just a few counts. The V gene is TRBV2, the J gene TRBJ2-3; 8 bases fit TRBD1. CDR1 and CDR2 (germline): SNHLY, FYNNEI. Trimming at V came to 6 bases and at J to 0 bases, leaving 14 bases not matched to a gene. The CDR3 runs to 18 residues. CDR3 sequence: CASRDGQGWETSTDTQYF. The CDR3 DNA reads TGTGCCAGCAGGGACGGACAGGGTTGGGAAACTAGCACAGATACGCAGTATTTT.

This clonotype showed up just a few times. CDR3 nucleotides: TGCAGCGTCCCTGACAGGGAAGAGACCCAGTACTTC. This codes for CSVPDREETQYF. This chain connects TRBV29-1 to TRBJ2-5, with 7 bases identical to TRBD1. This CDR3 is 12 amino acids long. From germline, CDR1 is SQVTM and CDR2 ANQGSEA. J was trimmed by 3 bases and V by 6 bases; bases with no gene match: 4.

Note on this clonotype: Germline and junction disagree at one end, which may indicate a read error. This chain uses TRBV7-9 with TRBJ1-5, with a tentative D call TRBD1 (5 bases). Germline CDR1 is SEHNR and CDR2 is FQNEAQ (reference sequence). The CDR3 consists of 15 residues. Here the CDR3 DNA reads TGCGCCAGCAGCCTCAGTAGAGCAGGGAACCAGCCCCAGCATTTT. Protein product: CASSLSRAGNQPQHF. The whole variable domain, filled in from reference TRBV7-9 and TRBJ1-5, reads DTGVSQNPRHKITKRGQNVTFRCDPISEHNRLYWYRQTLGQGPEFLTYFQNEAQLEKSRLLSDRFSAERPKGSFSTLEIQRTEQGDSAMYLCASSLSRAGNQPQHFGDGTRLSIL.

This clonotype appeared many times. Here the CDR3 reads CASSEYRSGANVLTF. The CDR3 DNA follows: TGTGCCAGCAGTGAGTACAGATCCGGGGCCAACGTCCTGACTTTC. The chain uses TRBV25-1 and TRBJ2-6; D is unresolved. CDR1 MGHDK and CDR2 SYGVNS come from the germline V gene. Trimming removed 3 bases from V and 4 bases from J, with 10 bases in between. The CDR3 length is 15 residues.

The chain uses TRBV6-2 or TRBV6-3 and TRBJ2-7, with 9 bases identical to TRBD1. V lost 3 bases, J lost 3 bases, and 6 bases stayed unmatched. CDR1 is MNHEY and CDR2 is SVGEGT in the germline V gene. This CDR3 has 15 amino acids. The CDR3 bases are TGTGCCAGCAGTTATTTCGAGACAGGGGGCTACGAGCAGTACTTC. Protein sequence: CASSYFETGGYEQYF.

The CDR3 DNA sequence: TGTGCCAGCAGTCAAGCTACTCTTCAGGGCAGGGCCTCCCATGGCTACACCTTC. It yields the protein CASSQATLQGRASHGYTF. The chain links TRBV9 to TRBJ1-2; possible D gene TRBD1, 5 bases. The CDR3 loop spans 18 amino acids. V gave up 5 bases and J gave up 6 bases, with 29 bases separating them. Germline-derived CDR1 and CDR2 are SGDLS and YYNGEE.